This T cell receptor (beta chain) was recorded in a study of a mutant IDH1 vaccine in newly diagnosed glioma. Whole-study context: Administration of eight vaccinations to patients took place in weeks 1, 3, 5, 7, 11, 15, 19, 23. In some groups vaccination began 4-6 weeks post-radiotherapy; others received it with temozolomide. General study points: In 80% to 95% of patients, immune responses induced by the vaccine occurred.

The V and J ends lost 4 bases and 3 bases respectively, with 16 bases between them. CDR3 length: 15 residues. Germline V lookup: CDR1 SGDLS, CDR2 YYNGEE. Described time point: week 5, during vaccination. With topical imiquimod, each dose of the vaccine consisted of 300 ug of mutant IDH1 20-mer peptide. Relative to its sample, this clone is medium-sized. Its matching antigen is unknown. Some clones are missing from TCRdb's copy, which holds only in-frame ones; the method was immunoSEQ multiplex PCR. The sample records approximately 57,000 clones, 70% to 85% being singletons. Specimen: PBMCs, collected from a glioma patient whose treatment included an IDH1 peptide vaccine. The source is a young woman with glioma. Some clones in this sample may be carry-over from other donors' samples. This chain links TRBV9 with TRBJ1-2; no definite D call. CDR3 nucleotides: TGTGCCAGCAGCCCCCTCGTGGGTCTCCACTATGGCTACACCTTC. Its translation: CASSPLVGLHYGYTF.